These T cell receptor beta chains were read from a single sample in a study of blood T cells in healthy people across ages. TCRdb ran MiXCR on the 5' RACE reads and lists one entry per CDR3 protein. The table includes approximately 1.5 million distinct CDR3 sequences, about 32% detected once. The sequenced sample was blood. The source of these receptors is a woman in her twenties or thirties in good health. Both conserved end residues are part of each CDR3. Where a row states a size, it is once, few, many or the class of an expanded clone; other rows omit it.

few	14	TRBJ2-4	TRBV3-1	CASSPQMPKNIQYF
NA	14	TRBJ1-1	TRBV20-1	CSARPQTATKRAFF
few	14	TRBJ1-2	TRBV5-1	CASSKTTGSPGYTF
few	14	TRBJ1-1	TRBV11-2	CASSLGRGEAEAFF
few	10	TRBJ1-1	TRBV30	CASAGNQAFF
NA	15	TRBJ2-5	TRBV5-6	CASSFGQRYQETQYF
NA	12	TRBJ2-3	TRBV20-1	CSAGGITDTQYF
NA	15	TRBJ2-1	TRBV20-1	CSASDGGPVDNEQFF
NA	17	TRBJ2-7	TRBV6-1	CASSETGMRTGSDEQYF
NA	14	TRBJ1-1	TRBV12-3/TRBV12-4	CASSGEGLSTEAFF
NA	15	TRBJ1-2	TRBV7-2	CASSYMPGRNYGYTF
NA	15	TRBJ1-6	TRBV27	CASRMGRVGNSPLHF
NA	11	TRBJ1-1	TRBV30	CAWSDGTEAFF
NA	15	TRBJ1-6	TRBV6-1	CASSLDRVYNSPLHF
NA	14	TRBJ1-1	TRBV2	CASTKRWGAAEAFF